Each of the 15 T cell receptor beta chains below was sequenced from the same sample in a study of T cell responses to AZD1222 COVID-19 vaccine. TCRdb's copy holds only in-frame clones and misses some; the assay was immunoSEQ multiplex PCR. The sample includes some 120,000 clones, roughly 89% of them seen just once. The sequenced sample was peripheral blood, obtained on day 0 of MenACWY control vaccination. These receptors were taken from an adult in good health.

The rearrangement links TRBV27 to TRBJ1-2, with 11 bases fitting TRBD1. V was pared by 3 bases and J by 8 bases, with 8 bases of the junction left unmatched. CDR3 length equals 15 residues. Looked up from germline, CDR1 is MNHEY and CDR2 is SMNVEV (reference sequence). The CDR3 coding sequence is TGTGCCAGCAGTTTCCGGACAGGGGGCGCGAGGGGCTACACCTTC. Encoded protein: CASSFRTGGARGYTF.

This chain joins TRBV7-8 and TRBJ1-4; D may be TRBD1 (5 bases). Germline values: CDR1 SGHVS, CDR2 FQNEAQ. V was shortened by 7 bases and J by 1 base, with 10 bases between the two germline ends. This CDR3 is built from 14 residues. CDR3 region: CASTNRRTNEKLFF. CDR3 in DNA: TGTGCCAGCACTAACAGGCGAACTAATGAAAAACTGTTTTTT.

CDR3 bases: TGTGCCAGCAGCTTAGGCGGCCGATTAGGGGAGCTGTTTTTT. It is translated as CASSLGGRLGELFF. The genes are TRBV11-3 and TRBJ2-2; D is ambiguous. Trimming took off 1 base at V and 8 bases at J, with 11 bases between the two ends. Germline CDR1 reads SGHNT; CDR2 reads YENEEA. There are 14 residues in the CDR3.

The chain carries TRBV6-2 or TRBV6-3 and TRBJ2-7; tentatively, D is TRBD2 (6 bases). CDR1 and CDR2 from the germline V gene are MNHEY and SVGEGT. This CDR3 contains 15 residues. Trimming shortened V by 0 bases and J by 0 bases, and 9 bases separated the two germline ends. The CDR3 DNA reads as TGTGCCAGCAGTTACTCAACGGGACTCTCCTACGAGCAGTACTTC. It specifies CASSYSTGLSYEQYF.

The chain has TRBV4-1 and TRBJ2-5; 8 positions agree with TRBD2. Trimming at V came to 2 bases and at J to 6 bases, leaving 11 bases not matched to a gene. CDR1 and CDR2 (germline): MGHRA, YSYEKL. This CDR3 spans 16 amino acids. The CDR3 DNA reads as TGCGCCAGCAGCCAAACTGAGGCGGGAGGAGGACAGACCCAGTACTTC. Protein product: CASSQTEAGGGQTQYF.

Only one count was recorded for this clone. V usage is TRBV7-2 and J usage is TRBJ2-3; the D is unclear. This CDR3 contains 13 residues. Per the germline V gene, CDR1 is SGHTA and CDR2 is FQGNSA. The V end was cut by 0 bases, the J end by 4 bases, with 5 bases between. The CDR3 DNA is TGTGCCAGCAGCTTAGCGCACCCAGATACGCAGTATTTT. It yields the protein CASSLAHPDTQYF.

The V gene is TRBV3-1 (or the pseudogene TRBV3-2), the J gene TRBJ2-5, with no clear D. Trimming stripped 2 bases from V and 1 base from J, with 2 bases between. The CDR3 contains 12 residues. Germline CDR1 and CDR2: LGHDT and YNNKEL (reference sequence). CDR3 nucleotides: TGTGCCAGCAGCCAAACCCAAGAGACCCAGTACTTC. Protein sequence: CASSQTQETQYF.

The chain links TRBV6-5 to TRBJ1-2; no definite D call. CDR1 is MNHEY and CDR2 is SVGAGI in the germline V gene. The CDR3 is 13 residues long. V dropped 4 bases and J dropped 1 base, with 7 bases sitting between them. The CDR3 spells CASSSGVNYGYTF. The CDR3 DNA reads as TGTGCCAGCAGTTCGGGAGTTAACTATGGCTACACCTTC.

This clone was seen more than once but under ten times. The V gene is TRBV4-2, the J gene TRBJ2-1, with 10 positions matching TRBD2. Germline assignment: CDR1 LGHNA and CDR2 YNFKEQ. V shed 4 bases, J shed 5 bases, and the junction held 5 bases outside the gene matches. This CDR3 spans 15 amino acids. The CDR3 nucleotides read TGTGCCAGCAGCCGAGCGGGAGGGCCGGACAATGAGCAGTTCTTC. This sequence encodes CASSRAGGPDNEQFF.

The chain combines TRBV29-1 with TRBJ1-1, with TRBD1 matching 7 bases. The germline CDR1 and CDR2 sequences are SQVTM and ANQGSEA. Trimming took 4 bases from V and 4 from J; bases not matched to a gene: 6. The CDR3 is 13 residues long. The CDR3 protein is CSVGQGVVTEAFF. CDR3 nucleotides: TGCAGCGTTGGACAGGGAGTTGTCACTGAAGCTTTCTTT. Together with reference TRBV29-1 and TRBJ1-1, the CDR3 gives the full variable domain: SAVISQKPSRDICQRGTSLTIQCQVDSQVTMMFWYRQQPGQSLTLIATANQGSEATYESGFVIDKFPISRPNLTFSTLTVSNMSPEDSSIYLCSVGQGVVTEAFFGQGTRLTVV.

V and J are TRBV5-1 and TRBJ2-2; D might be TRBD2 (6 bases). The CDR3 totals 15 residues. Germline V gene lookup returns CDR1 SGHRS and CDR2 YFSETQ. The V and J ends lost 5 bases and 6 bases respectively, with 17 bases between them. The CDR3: CASSLAGGVAGELFF. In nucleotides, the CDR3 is TGCGCCAGCAGTCTAGCCGGGGGAGTTGCCGGGGAGCTGTTTTTT.

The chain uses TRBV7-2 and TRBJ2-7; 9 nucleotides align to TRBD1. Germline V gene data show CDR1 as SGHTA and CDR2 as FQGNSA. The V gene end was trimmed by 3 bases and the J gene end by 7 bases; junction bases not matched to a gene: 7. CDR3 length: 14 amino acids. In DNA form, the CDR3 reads TGTGCCAGCAGCTTGCAACAGGGGGCGGGGGAGCAGTACTTC. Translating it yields CASSLQQGAGEQYF.

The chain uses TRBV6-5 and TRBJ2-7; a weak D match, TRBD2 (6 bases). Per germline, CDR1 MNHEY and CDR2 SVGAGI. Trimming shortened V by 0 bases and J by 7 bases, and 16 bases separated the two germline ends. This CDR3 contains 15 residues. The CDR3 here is CASSYSGTAGGEQYF. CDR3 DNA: TGTGCCAGCAGTTACTCCGGAACAGCGGGTGGGGAGCAGTACTTC.

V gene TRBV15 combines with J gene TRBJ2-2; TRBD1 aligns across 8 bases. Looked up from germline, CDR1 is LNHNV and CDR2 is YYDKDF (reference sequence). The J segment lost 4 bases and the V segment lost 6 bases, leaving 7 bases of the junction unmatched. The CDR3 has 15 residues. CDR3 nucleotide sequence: TGTGCCACCAGTCCTAACAGGGGGATCACCGGGGAGCTGTTTTTT. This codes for CATSPNRGITGELFF.

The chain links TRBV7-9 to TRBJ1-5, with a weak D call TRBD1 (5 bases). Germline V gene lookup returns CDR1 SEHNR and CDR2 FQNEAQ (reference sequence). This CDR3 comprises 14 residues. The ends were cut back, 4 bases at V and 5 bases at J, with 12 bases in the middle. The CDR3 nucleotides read TGTGCCAGCAGCTCGGGGTGGGGCTATCAGCCCCAGCATTTT. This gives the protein CASSSGWGYQPQHF. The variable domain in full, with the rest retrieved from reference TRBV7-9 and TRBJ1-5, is DTGVSQNPRHKITKRGQNVTFRCDPISEHNRLYWYRQTLGQGPEFLTYFQNEAQLEKSRLLSDRFSAERPKGSFSTLEIQRTEQGDSAMYLCASSSGWGYQPQHFGDGTRLSIL.